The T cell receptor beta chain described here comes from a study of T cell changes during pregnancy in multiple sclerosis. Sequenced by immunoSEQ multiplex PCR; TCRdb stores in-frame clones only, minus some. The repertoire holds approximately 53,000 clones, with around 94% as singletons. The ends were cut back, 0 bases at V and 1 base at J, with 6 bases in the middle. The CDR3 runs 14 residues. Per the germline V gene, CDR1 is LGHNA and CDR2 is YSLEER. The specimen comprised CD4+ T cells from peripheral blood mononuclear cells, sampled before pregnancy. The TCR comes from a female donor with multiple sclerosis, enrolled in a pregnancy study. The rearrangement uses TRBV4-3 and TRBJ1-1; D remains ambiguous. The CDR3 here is CASSQEWPNTEAFF. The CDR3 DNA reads TGCGCCAGCAGCCAAGAATGGCCGAACACTGAAGCTTTCTTT.